These 28 T cell receptor beta chains originate from one sample sequenced in a study of read filtering for tumor transcriptome and immune sequencing. The library was built from approximately 400 ng RNA with molecular barcoded adaptors for alpha/delta and beta/gamma chains. TCRdb re-called the reads with MiXCR, one entry per CDR3 protein. The profile covers around 140,000 distinct CDR3 sequences, with 13% appearing a single time and more than 6.5% taken by the ten largest. What was sequenced was a population of CD138-negative cells sorted from bone marrow. The origin of the receptors is a donor at least 40 years old with multiple myeloma.

This clonotype occurred many times. As DNA, the CDR3 is TGCAGTGCCCCCGGGACGAGTTACAATGAGCAGTTCTTC. It yields the protein CSAPGTSYNEQFF. The rearrangement joins TRBV20-1 to TRBJ2-1, with D perhaps TRBD1 or TRBD2 (5 bases each). The V and J ends lost 6 bases and 4 bases respectively, with 13 bases between them. CDR1 DFQATT and CDR2 SNEGSKA come from the germline V gene (reference sequence). The CDR3 runs 13 residues.

For this clonotype: This clone may be a read error of a much larger clone one base away. J is TRBJ1-1 and V is TRBV4-1; no reliable D call. The CDR3 runs 14 residues. Germline-derived CDR1 and CDR2 are MGHRA and YSYEKL. The CDR3 reads CASSQERKNTEALF. CDR3 DNA: TGCGCCAGCAGCCAAGAACGCAAGAACACTGAAGCTCTCTTT.

In this sample, this clonotype turned up many times. The chain uses TRBV7-6 and TRBJ1-5, with D perhaps TRBD1 (5 bases). Per germline, CDR1 SGHVS and CDR2 FNYEAQ. V was pared by 1 base and J by 6 bases, with 10 bases between. The CDR3 contains 14 residues. This CDR3 reads CASSLGNQGQPQHF. CDR3 in DNA: TGTGCCAGCAGCTTAGGCAATCAGGGTCAGCCCCAGCATTTT.

On this clonotype itself: A read error is likely here: a far larger clone is one base away. V and J are TRBV6-1 and TRBJ1-6, with D perhaps matching TRBD1 (5 bases). The CDR3 spans 12 residues. CDR1 MNHNS and CDR2 SASEGT come from the germline V gene. In DNA form, the CDR3 reads TGTGCCAGCAGTGAGGGGGGGACTGAAGTTTTCTTT. Residues: CASSEGGTEVFF.

This clonotype was counted many times. V usage is TRBV7-9 and J usage is TRBJ2-1, with 10 bases aligning to TRBD1. This CDR3 contains 17 residues. Germline values: CDR1 SEHNR, CDR2 FQNEAQ (reference sequence). V lost 5 bases to trimming and J lost 5 bases; unmatched junction nucleotides: 12. CDR3 sequence (DNA): TGTGCCAGCAGCCTCCCGCCCTCCGGGACAGGGGACAATGAGCAGTTCTTC. Translation: CASSLPPSGTGDNEQFF.

This clonotype came up many times. The rearrangement joins TRBV27 to TRBJ2-7; D gene unclear. V was pared by 2 bases and J by 4 bases, with 9 bases between. Germline assignment: CDR1 MNHEY and CDR2 SMNVEV (reference sequence). CDR3 length: 13 residues. CDR3 region: CASSLKGVYEQYF. DNA of the CDR3: TGTGCCAGCAGTTTAAAGGGCGTGTACGAGCAGTACTTC.

The chain combines TRBV19 with TRBJ1-5; D possibly corresponds to TRBD1 (6 bases). The germline CDR1 and CDR2 sequences are LNHDA and SQIVND (reference sequence). V lost 4 bases, J lost 3 bases, and 10 bases lay in between. This CDR3 contains 14 residues. The CDR3, as DNA: TGTGCCAGTAGTAGTGACAGGAACAATCAGCCCCAGCATTTT. Translating it yields CASSSDRNNQPQHF. Full variable domain (outside the CDR3, taken from reference TRBV19 and TRBJ1-5): DGGITQSPKYLFRKEGQNVTLSCEQNLNHDAMYWYRQDPGQGLRLIYYSQIVNDFQKGDIAEGYSVSREKKESFPLTVTSAQKNPTAFYLCASSSDRNNQPQHFGDGTRLSIL.

In its sample, this clonotype was seen many times. The rearrangement uses TRBV11-3 and TRBJ1-1; 7 bases fit TRBD1. V lost 1 base and J lost 0; bases outside the gene matches: 5. CDR1 and CDR2 from the germline V gene are SGHNT and YENEEA. The CDR3 runs to 16 residues. CDR3 DNA: TGTGCCAGCAGCTTAGGACAGGGAACCGTGAACACTGAAGCTTTCTTT. Its protein product is CASSLGQGTVNTEAFF.

The sample holds many counts of this clonotype. V usage is TRBV20-1 and J usage is TRBJ2-3, with D unclear. The germline gives CDR1 DFQATT, CDR2 SNEGSKA (reference sequence). V lost 3 bases and J lost 2, with 18 bases in between. The length of the CDR3 is 16 residues. The CDR3 region has the DNA TGCAGTGCTAGCCCCCCCTTAGCAACCGCCACAGATACGCAGTATTTT. Protein product: CSASPPLATATDTQYF.

This clonotype appeared many times. The rearrangement joins TRBV29-1 to TRBJ2-7; D ambiguous. V dropped 5 bases and J dropped 6 bases, with 11 bases sitting between them. The CDR3 consists of 11 residues. The germline CDR1 and CDR2 sequences are SQVTM and ANQGSEA. In DNA, the CDR3 is TGCAGCGTTAGGTCGGAAGGCGAGCAGTACTTC. Its translation is CSVRSEGEQYF.

This clonotype appeared many times. The chain has TRBV20-1 and TRBJ2-3, with a possible D match to TRBD2 (5 bases). CDR3 length: 14 amino acids. Germline CDR1 reads DFQATT; CDR2 reads SNEGSKA (reference sequence). V was clipped by 3 bases and J by 0 bases, with 10 bases between them. The CDR3 bases are TGCAGTGCTAGTGAGGGAGCAAGCACAGATACGCAGTATTTT. Encoded protein: CSASEGASTDTQYF.

Many counts were recorded for this clonotype. Here the CDR3 reads CASSETSGADTQYF. The CDR3, as DNA: TGTGCCAGCAGTGAGACTAGCGGGGCAGATACGCAGTATTTT. The rearrangement uses TRBV6-6 and TRBJ2-3, with TRBD2 matching 11 bases. The CDR3 loop spans 14 amino acids. Trimming cost V 5 bases and J 4 bases; bases outside gene matches: 2. The germline V gene encodes CDR1 MNHNY and CDR2 SVGAGI (reference sequence).

The chain carries TRBV3-1 and TRBJ1-2; D gene unclear. Trimming took 4 bases from V and 5 from J, leaving 11 bases between them. This CDR3 contains 13 residues. Germline CDR1 LGHDT, CDR2 YNNKEL (reference sequence). For the CDR3, the DNA is TGTGCCAGCAGCCCCCCGGACTTTTATGGCTACACCTTC. This encodes CASSPPDFYGYTF.

This clonotype was recorded many times. V and J are TRBV6-1 and TRBJ1-1; 8 bases are shared with TRBD1. From germline, CDR1 is MNHNS and CDR2 SASEGT. This CDR3 has 16 amino acids. The J segment lost 5 bases and the V segment lost 2 bases, leaving 10 bases of the junction unmatched. CDR3 protein: CASSESVFGQGTEAFF. In DNA, the CDR3 is TGTGCCAGCAGTGAATCAGTATTTGGACAGGGAACTGAAGCTTTCTTT.

This clonotype has ten or more counts. The rearrangement uses TRBV29-1 and TRBJ2-3; 7 nucleotides line up with TRBD2. This CDR3 spans 12 amino acids. Germline lookup yields CDR1 SQVTM and CDR2 ANQGSEA. V lost 8 bases, J lost 6 bases, and 8 bases stayed unmatched. CDR3 protein: CSSKRRGDTQYF. DNA of the CDR3: TGCAGCTCCAAGCGGCGGGGGGATACGCAGTATTTT.

The table lists this clonotype with many counts. The chain recombines TRBV7-8 with TRBJ2-3; 12 bases align to TRBD2. The CDR3 extends over 14 amino acids. The ends lost 5 bases at V and 6 bases at J; junction bases unmatched: 3. Germline V gene lookup returns CDR1 SGHVS and CDR2 FQNEAQ. The CDR3 sequence: CASSPGTSGDTQYF. DNA for the CDR3: TGTGCCAGCAGCCCGGGGACTAGCGGGGATACGCAGTATTTT. The whole variable domain, remainder taken from reference TRBV7-8 and TRBJ2-3, is GAGVSQSPRYKVAKRGQDVALRCDPISGHVSLFWYQQALGQGPEFLTYFQNEAQLDKSGLPSDRFFAERPEGSVSTLKIQRTQQEDSAVYLCASSPGTSGDTQYFGPGTRLTVL.

Ten or more counts support this clonotype. CDR3 sequence reads: CASSFLPRQPSNNEQFF. In DNA form, the CDR3 reads TGTGCCAGCAGTTTCCTCCCCCGGCAACCCTCAAACAATGAGCAGTTCTTC. The chain carries TRBV27 and TRBJ2-1; D gene uncertain. Germline loops: CDR1 MNHEY, CDR2 SMNVEV (reference sequence). Trimming shortened V by 3 bases and J by 5 bases, and 20 bases separated the two germline ends. The CDR3 loop spans 17 amino acids.

This clonotype appeared many times. This rearrangement joins TRBV25-1 to TRBJ2-5; 8 bases agree with TRBD1. Germline-derived CDR1 and CDR2 are MGHDK and SYGVNS. Germline trimming cut 4 bases from V and 1 base from J; bases unmatched to any gene: 5. The CDR3 consists of 15 residues. The CDR3 loop reads CASSGAGTGQETQYF. DNA of the CDR3: TGTGCCAGCAGTGGGGCCGGGACAGGCCAAGAGACCCAGTACTTC.

V and J are TRBV12-3 or TRBV12-4 and TRBJ1-1, with D possibly TRBD1 on 5 matching bases. The CDR3 has 16 residues. The V end was cut by 6 bases, the J end by 7 bases, with 24 bases between. The CDR3 is CASSPRAGPSNGEAFF. The CDR3 DNA is TGTGCCAGCAGCCCGAGGGCAGGGCCTTCAAACGGTGAAGCTTTCTTT.

This clonotype was seen at least ten times. This rearrangement joins TRBV12-3 or TRBV12-4 to TRBJ1-4; unclear D gene. The CDR3 consists of 17 residues. Trimming stripped 6 bases from V and 3 bases from J, with 20 bases between. The CDR3 DNA follows: TGTGCCAGCAGCATCCGGTGGGCAGAGTATCCTAATGAAAAACTGTTTTTT. This translates into CASSIRWAEYPNEKLFF.

This clonotype was counted only a few times. The chain uses TRBV5-1 and TRBJ1-1, with TRBD1 as a possible D gene (6 bases). V shed 7 bases and J shed 5 bases, with 15 bases lying between them. Germline CDR1 reads SGHRS; CDR2 reads YFSETQ. The CDR3 spans 13 residues. DNA for the CDR3: TGCGCCAGCCGACGGGACATCGGAACTGAAGCTTTCTTT. This encodes CASRRDIGTEAFF. Drawing the rest from reference TRBV5-1 and TRBJ1-1, the complete variable domain is KAGVTQTPRYLIKTRGQQVTLSCSPISGHRSVSWYQQTPGQGLQFLFEYFSETQRNKGNFPGRFSGRQFSNSRSEMNVSTLELGDSALYLCASRRDIGTEAFFGQGTRLTVV.

In regard to this clonotype: A single base is all that separates this from a far larger clone, so a read error is likely. This chain links TRBV7-3 with TRBJ2-1; 8 bases are a match to TRBD1. The V gene's germline CDR1 is SGHTA and CDR2 FQGTGA. This CDR3 is 20 amino acids long. CDR3 loop: CACSFMGQDYFHAPYNEQFF. CDR3 nucleotides: TGTGCCTGCAGCTTTATGGGACAGGATTATTTTCACGCTCCTTACAATGAGCAGTTCTTC.

There are a few counts of this clonotype. The rearrangement uses TRBV19 and TRBJ2-4; 11 bases agree with TRBD2. There are 16 residues in the CDR3. Losses at the gene ends were 1 base for V and 6 bases for J; bases not matched to a gene: 5. CDR1 LNHDA and CDR2 SQIVND come from the germline V gene (reference sequence). The CDR3 region has the DNA TGTGCCAGTAGTATAGGAATCGGACTAGCGGGAAACATTCAGTACTTC. It specifies CASSIGIGLAGNIQYF.

Worth noting for this clonotype: A much more abundant neighbour one base away suggests this may be a read error. The rearrangement links TRBV12-3 or TRBV12-4 to TRBJ2-2; D may be TRBD2 (5 bases). The CDR3 has 14 amino acids. The CDR3 DNA reads TGTACCAGCAGTCCCTTATCCGGGGCCGGGGAGCTGTTTTTT. It encodes CTSSPLSGAGELFF.

Many counts were recorded for this clonotype. The V call is TRBV11-2, the J call TRBJ2-1; no reliable D call. The CDR3 totals 11 residues. V dropped 5 bases and J dropped 12 bases, with 11 bases sitting between them. CDR1 SGHAT and CDR2 FQNNGV come from the germline V gene. The CDR3 loop is CASSAPLVQFF. The DNA of the CDR3 is TGTGCCAGCAGCGCGCCCTTAGTGCAGTTCTTC.

This clonotype was found many times. The chain has TRBV5-1 and TRBJ2-7; TRBD1 matches 7 bases. From germline, CDR1 is SGHRS and CDR2 YFSETQ. CDR3 length equals 13 residues. V lost 4 bases to trimming and J lost 5 bases; unmatched junction nucleotides: 6. The CDR3: CASSRIGGHEQYF. The CDR3 DNA reads as TGCGCCAGCAGCCGTATAGGGGGCCACGAGCAGTACTTC. Using reference TRBV5-1 and TRBJ2-7 for the parts outside the CDR3, the full variable domain is KAGVTQTPRYLIKTRGQQVTLSCSPISGHRSVSWYQQTPGQGLQFLFEYFSETQRNKGNFPGRFSGRQFSNSRSEMNVSTLELGDSALYLCASSRIGGHEQYFGPGTRLTVT.

In this sample, this clonotype turned up many times. V gene TRBV15 combines with J gene TRBJ2-1; 7 bases fit TRBD2. Trimming removed 0 bases from V and 14 bases from J; junction bases left unmatched: 4. The length of the CDR3 is 12 residues. CDR1 and CDR2 (germline): LNHNV, YYDKDF (reference sequence). The CDR3 DNA sequence: TGTGCCACCAGCAGAGATGCGGGAGTCAAGTTCTTC. Protein product: CATSRDAGVKFF.

In its sample, this clonotype was seen many times. The chain is built from TRBV12-5 and TRBJ2-3, with TRBD2 identical over 10 bases. Looked up from germline, CDR1 is LGHNT and CDR2 is FRNRAP. The ends lost 4 bases at V and 4 bases at J; junction bases unmatched: 8. The CDR3 is 16 amino acids. Written as DNA, the CDR3 is TGTGCTAGTGGTTCCCTAGCGGGAGCTGGAGCAGATACGCAGTATTTT. Residues: CASGSLAGAGADTQYF.